Listed below are T cell receptor beta chains from one sample, sequenced in a study of early T cells in non-severe SARS-CoV-2 infection. A single record per CDR3 protein comes from TCRdb applying MiXCR to the 5' RACE reads. This repertoire shows tens of thousands of distinct CDR3 sequences, roughly an eighth found once; its top ten account for approximately 6.1%. Source material: whole blood. The receptors were gathered from an adult who was a healthcare worker with PCR-confirmed SARS-CoV-2 infection or an uninfected control (not recorded which). CDR3s include the opening cysteine and the closing phenylalanine or tryptophan. The D gene is left open where the match is weak. Where a row states a size, it is once, few, many or the class of an expanded clone; other rows omit it.

v_call: TRBV18
j_call: TRBJ1-3
d_call: .
clone_size: many
cdr3_aa: CASSPATGPGNTIYF
cdr3_nt: TGTGCCAGCTCCCCGGCGACAGGTCCTGGAAACACCATATATTTT

v_call: TRBV18
j_call: TRBJ2-5
d_call: .
clone_size: many
cdr3_aa: CASSPLRAQETQYF
cdr3_nt: TGTGCCAGCTCACCCCTGAGGGCCCAAGAGACCCAGTACTTC

v_call: TRBV6-6
j_call: TRBJ1-2
d_call: .
clone_size: .
cdr3_aa: CASSYSKGGGYTF
cdr3_nt: TGTGCCAGCAGTTACTCGAAAGGCGGCGGCTACACCTTC

v_call: TRBV6-2/TRBV6-3
j_call: TRBJ2-1
d_call: .
clone_size: .
cdr3_aa: CASSPVLGEQFF
cdr3_nt: TGTGCCAGCAGCCCTGTCCTCGGTGAGCAGTTCTTC

v_call: TRBV7-3
j_call: TRBJ2-2
d_call: .
clone_size: .
cdr3_aa: CASSLRQGSDTGELFF
cdr3_nt: TGTGCCAGCAGCTTAAGGCAGGGGTCGGACACCGGGGAGCTGTTTTTT

v_call: TRBV5-1
j_call: TRBJ2-1
d_call: .
clone_size: .
cdr3_aa: CASRSGANEQFF
cdr3_nt: TGCGCCAGCCGATCCGGGGCCAATGAGCAGTTCTTC

v_call: TRBV27
j_call: TRBJ1-1
d_call: .
clone_size: many
cdr3_aa: CASSSDGYTEAFF
cdr3_nt: TGTGCCAGCAGCTCGGACGGTTACACTGAAGCTTTCTTT

v_call: TRBV29-1
j_call: TRBJ2-3
d_call: .
clone_size: many
cdr3_aa: CSVEDPGGNTQYF
cdr3_nt: TGCAGCGTTGAAGATCCAGGCGGAAATACGCAGTATTTT

v_call: TRBV20-1
j_call: TRBJ1-5
d_call: .
clone_size: .
cdr3_aa: CSARMAGNQPQHF
cdr3_nt: TGCAGTGCTAGAATGGCGGGGAATCAGCCCCAGCATTTT

v_call: TRBV24-1
j_call: TRBJ2-1
d_call: .
clone_size: .
cdr3_aa: CATSEVNEQFF
cdr3_nt: TGTGCCACCAGTGAGGTCAATGAGCAGTTCTTC

v_call: TRBV6-6
j_call: TRBJ2-5
d_call: .
clone_size: many
cdr3_aa: CASSQPGHQETQYF
cdr3_nt: TGTGCCAGCAGCCAACCGGGACATCAAGAGACCCAGTACTTC

v_call: TRBV5-4
j_call: TRBJ2-3
d_call: .
clone_size: .
cdr3_aa: CASSLAGFTDTQYF
cdr3_nt: TGTGCCAGCAGCTTGGCCGGATTCACAGATACGCAGTATTTT

v_call: TRBV12-3/TRBV12-4
j_call: TRBJ2-1
d_call: .
clone_size: many
cdr3_aa: CASSLLDKQPYNEQFF
cdr3_nt: TGTGCCAGCAGTTTACTGGATAAGCAGCCCTACAATGAGCAGTTCTTC

v_call: TRBV6-6
j_call: TRBJ2-2
d_call: .
clone_size: many
cdr3_aa: CASSYSTVTGELFF
cdr3_nt: TGTGCCAGCAGTTACAGTACCGTCACCGGGGAGCTGTTTTTT

v_call: TRBV5-4
j_call: TRBJ2-1
d_call: TRBD1
clone_size: few
cdr3_aa: CASSHDRGNEQFF
cdr3_nt: TGTGCCAGCAGCCATGACAGGGGCAATGAGCAGTTCTTC

v_call: TRBV7-6
j_call: TRBJ1-4
d_call: .
clone_size: few
cdr3_aa: CASSLEARAGKNEKLFF
cdr3_nt: TGTGCCAGCAGCTTAGAGGCCAGGGCCGGAAAGAATGAAAAACTGTTTTTT

v_call: TRBV20-1
j_call: TRBJ2-5
d_call: .
clone_size: few
cdr3_aa: CSAPPGGTQETQYF
cdr3_nt: TGCAGTGCTCCCCCGGGGGGCACCCAAGAGACCCAGTACTTC

v_call: TRBV12-3/TRBV12-4
j_call: TRBJ2-1
d_call: TRBD2
clone_size: .
cdr3_aa: CASEKLAGNNEQFF
cdr3_nt: TGTGCCAGCGAAAAACTAGCGGGGAACAATGAGCAGTTCTTC

v_call: TRBV4-3
j_call: TRBJ2-5
d_call: TRBD2
clone_size: .
cdr3_aa: CASSPYGGRALETQYF
cdr3_nt: TGCGCCAGCAGCCCCTACGGCGGGAGGGCCTTAGAGACCCAGTACTTC

v_call: TRBV30
j_call: TRBJ2-3
d_call: TRBD1
clone_size: few
cdr3_aa: CAWSPGTELTDTQYF
cdr3_nt: TGTGCCTGGAGTCCCGGGACAGAACTCACAGATACGCAGTATTTT

v_call: TRBV6-5
j_call: TRBJ1-2
d_call: TRBD1
clone_size: .
cdr3_aa: CAIHQQGYGYTF
cdr3_nt: TGTGCCATACATCAACAGGGGTATGGCTACACCTTC

v_call: TRBV7-2
j_call: TRBJ1-2
d_call: .
clone_size: .
cdr3_aa: CASSRTGTKANYGYTF
cdr3_nt: TGTGCCAGCAGCCGAACAGGGACTAAAGCTAACTATGGCTACACCTTC

v_call: TRBV4-2
j_call: TRBJ2-1
d_call: TRBD2
clone_size: many
cdr3_aa: CASSQDWTSYNEQFF
cdr3_nt: TGTGCCAGCAGCCAAGATTGGACTAGCTACAATGAGCAGTTCTTC

v_call: TRBV5-1
j_call: TRBJ2-7
d_call: TRBD1
clone_size: .
cdr3_aa: CASSYGQGPDEQYF
cdr3_nt: TGCGCCAGCAGTTACGGACAGGGACCCGACGAGCAGTACTTC

v_call: TRBV5-1
j_call: TRBJ1-4
d_call: .
clone_size: few
cdr3_aa: CASSLRTDRNEKLFF
cdr3_nt: TGCGCCAGCAGCTTACGGACGGACCGTAATGAAAAACTGTTTTTT

v_call: TRBV18
j_call: TRBJ2-1
d_call: .
clone_size: few
cdr3_aa: CASSRRRDMNEQFF
cdr3_nt: TGTGCCAGCTCACGCAGAAGAGATATGAATGAGCAGTTCTTC

v_call: TRBV20-1
j_call: TRBJ1-1
d_call: .
clone_size: few
cdr3_aa: CSAEANLNTEAFF
cdr3_nt: TGCAGTGCCGAGGCGAATCTGAACACTGAAGCTTTCTTT

v_call: TRBV6-2/TRBV6-3
j_call: TRBJ1-4
d_call: TRBD1
clone_size: few
cdr3_aa: CASSSGTGSEKLFF
cdr3_nt: TGTGCCAGCAGTTCCGGGACAGGGTCTGAAAAACTGTTTTTT

v_call: TRBV7-9
j_call: TRBJ1-6
d_call: .
clone_size: many
cdr3_aa: CASSLAAYNSPLHF
cdr3_nt: TGTGCCAGCAGCTTAGCCGCTTATAATTCACCCCTCCACTTT

v_call: TRBV29-1
j_call: TRBJ2-3
d_call: .
clone_size: .
cdr3_aa: CSVEKGSTDTQYF
cdr3_nt: TGCAGCGTTGAAAAGGGGAGCACAGATACGCAGTATTTT

v_call: TRBV10-1
j_call: TRBJ2-4
d_call: TRBD1
clone_size: many
cdr3_aa: CASNPVVAGGEAKNIQYF
cdr3_nt: TGCGCCAGCAATCCAGTGGTGGCAGGGGGCGAGGCCAAAAACATTCAGTACTTC

v_call: TRBV5-1
j_call: TRBJ2-7
d_call: TRBD1
clone_size: .
cdr3_aa: CASSLDRTYLGQYF
cdr3_nt: TGCGCCAGCAGTTTGGACAGGACTTACCTAGGGCAGTACTTC

v_call: TRBV4-1
j_call: TRBJ1-2
d_call: TRBD1
clone_size: few
cdr3_aa: CASSQDRTGGYGYTF
cdr3_nt: TGCGCCAGCAGCCAGGACAGGACAGGCGGCTATGGCTACACCTTC

v_call: TRBV6-6
j_call: TRBJ1-1
d_call: .
clone_size: .
cdr3_aa: CASSYSSAENTEAFF
cdr3_nt: TGTGCCAGCAGTTACTCGTCGGCAGAGAACACTGAAGCTTTCTTT

v_call: TRBV11-2
j_call: TRBJ1-1
d_call: .
clone_size: .
cdr3_aa: CASSSRGGFRTEAFF
cdr3_nt: TGTGCCAGCAGCTCTCGAGGGGGATTTCGGACTGAAGCTTTCTTT

v_call: TRBV2
j_call: TRBJ2-7
d_call: TRBD1
clone_size: few
cdr3_aa: CASSGQGHEQYF
cdr3_nt: TGTGCCAGCAGTGGACAGGGCCACGAGCAGTACTTC

v_call: TRBV12-3/TRBV12-4
j_call: TRBJ1-1
d_call: .
clone_size: .
cdr3_aa: CASSFQGGDTEAFF
cdr3_nt: TGTGCCAGCAGTTTCCAGGGTGGGGACACTGAAGCTTTCTTT

v_call: TRBV19
j_call: TRBJ2-1
d_call: TRBD2
clone_size: few
cdr3_aa: CASSKLAGGSYNEQFF
cdr3_nt: TGTGCCAGTAGTAAACTAGCGGGAGGGTCTTACAATGAGCAGTTCTTC

v_call: TRBV11-2
j_call: TRBJ2-1
d_call: .
clone_size: .
cdr3_aa: CASSWGHNEQFF
cdr3_nt: TGTGCCAGCAGCTGGGGGCACAATGAGCAGTTCTTC

v_call: TRBV5-1
j_call: TRBJ1-4
d_call: TRBD1
clone_size: .
cdr3_aa: CASSSGQGPDEKLFF
cdr3_nt: TGCGCCAGCAGCTCGGGACAGGGGCCGGATGAAAAACTGTTTTTT

v_call: TRBV27
j_call: TRBJ2-1
d_call: TRBD2
clone_size: .
cdr3_aa: CASSIPTSGRPNEQFF
cdr3_nt: TGTGCCAGCAGTATACCGACTAGCGGGAGGCCGAATGAGCAGTTCTTC

v_call: TRBV18
j_call: TRBJ1-4
d_call: TRBD1
clone_size: .
cdr3_aa: CASSPDRATNEKLFF
cdr3_nt: TGTGCCAGCTCACCGGACAGGGCAACTAATGAAAAACTGTTTTTT

v_call: TRBV5-1
j_call: TRBJ1-4
d_call: .
clone_size: .
cdr3_aa: CASSLGPQSVMFF
cdr3_nt: TGCGCCAGCAGCTTGGGACCACAGTCGGTAATGTTTTTT

v_call: TRBV19
j_call: TRBJ2-1
d_call: .
clone_size: .
cdr3_aa: CASSILGESYNEQFF
cdr3_nt: TGTGCCAGTAGTATTTTGGGGGAGTCCTACAATGAGCAGTTCTTC

v_call: TRBV5-6
j_call: TRBJ1-2
d_call: TRBD1
clone_size: few
cdr3_aa: CASSENFLGGTTF
cdr3_nt: TGTGCCAGCAGCGAGAATTTCTTAGGGGGCACCACCTTC

v_call: TRBV9
j_call: TRBJ2-1
d_call: TRBD2
clone_size: .
cdr3_aa: CASSERGTSGIINEQFF
cdr3_nt: TGTGCCAGCAGCGAGAGGGGGACTAGCGGGATTATCAATGAGCAGTTCTTC

v_call: TRBV7-6
j_call: TRBJ2-1
d_call: TRBD2
clone_size: few
cdr3_aa: CASSLTKLAGGPNEQFF
cdr3_nt: TGTGCCAGCAGCCTAACCAAACTAGCGGGAGGGCCCAATGAGCAGTTCTTC